This is a list of T cell receptor beta chains from one sample in a study of beta chain features in type 1 diabetes. Profiling relied on immunoSEQ multiplex PCR, and the TCRdb table lists in-frame clones only, not all of them. The sample shows some 280,000 clones, 14% of them seen only once. The sequencing sample was made of naive CD4+ T cells from blood. The origin of the receptors is a man aged 25-45 years with type 1 diabetes. Both conserved end residues are part of each CDR3. D genes are given only for firm matches. Size tells how often a clone was seen (once, few, many) or the class of an expanded clone, and some rows leave it out.

size | J | length | V | D | DNA | CDR3
- | TRBJ2-7 | 12 | TRBV5-1 | TRBD1 | TGCGCCAGCAGCCCGGGACAGGACGAGCAGTACTTC | CASSPGQDEQYF
- | TRBJ2-3 | 16 | TRBV6-5 | TRBD2 | TGTGCCAGCAGTTTCCTTAGCGGGAGGGCCCCAGATACGCAGTATTTT | CASSFLSGRAPDTQYF
- | TRBJ2-7 | 14 | TRBV18 | TRBD2 | TGTGCCAGCTCACCTCCGGGACTACGAACCGAGCAGTACTTC | CASSPPGLRTEQYF
few | TRBJ2-5 | 14 | TRBV7-9 | - | TGTGCCAGCAGCTGGGGACATCCACAAGAGACCCAGTACTTC | CASSWGHPQETQYF
few | TRBJ2-1 | 15 | TRBV28 | TRBD1 | TGTGCCAGCAGTTCTCGACAGGGGGAATACAATGAGCAGTTCTTC | CASSSRQGEYNEQFF
- | TRBJ1-3 | 14 | TRBV15 | - | TGTGCCACCAGCAGAGAATTCACTGGAAACACCATATATTTT | CATSREFTGNTIYF
- | TRBJ1-2 | 14 | TRBV10-2 | - | TGCGCCAGCAGTGAGCAAAGAGGGAACTATGGCTACACCTTC | CASSEQRGNYGYTF
few | TRBJ2-7 | 12 | TRBV5-6 | - | TGTGCCAGCAGCCGCAGAGGATACGAGCAGTACTTC | CASSRRGYEQYF
- | TRBJ1-1 | 15 | TRBV9 | TRBD1 | TGTGCCAGCAGCGTACGGGACAGCCTGAACACTGAAGCTTTCTTT | CASSVRDSLNTEAFF
few | TRBJ2-7 | 15 | TRBV5-1 | - | TGCGCCAGCAGCTCGGGGGACGGCTTCTCCTACGAGCAGTACTTC | CASSSGDGFSYEQYF
- | TRBJ2-7 | 14 | TRBV18 | TRBD2 | TGTGCCAGCTCAAGAGCTAGCGGGAACTACGAGCAGTACTTC | CASSRASGNYEQYF
- | TRBJ1-3 | 14 | TRBV7-2 | - | TGTGCCAGCAGCAAAGGGGGTGTTGGAAACACCATATATTTT | CASSKGGVGNTIYF
few | TRBJ2-4 | 14 | TRBV19 | - | TGTGCCAGTAGATCTATTATAGCCAAAAACATTCAGTACTTC | CASRSIIAKNIQYF
- | TRBJ2-5 | 16 | TRBV7-9 | - | TGTGCCAGCAGCTTAGGAGATGGTCGTTATACGGAGACCCAGTACTTC | CASSLGDGRYTETQYF
- | TRBJ2-6 | 18 | TRBV7-2 | - | TGTGCCAGCAGCTACAGAGGGTTTTGGTCAACTGGGGCCAACGTCCTGACTTTC | CASSYRGFWSTGANVLTF
- | TRBJ1-2 | 15 | TRBV5-6 | - | TGTGCCAGCAGCCCCCGGGAAAGAGCCCACTATGGCTACACCTTC | CASSPRERAHYGYTF
few | TRBJ1-3 | 17 | TRBV7-2 | - | TGTGCCAGCAGCTCCCGGGACATGGGATTCTCTGGAAACACCATATATTTT | CASSSRDMGFSGNTIYF
few | TRBJ2-1 | 14 | TRBV5-4 | TRBD1 | TGTGCCAGCAGAACGGACAGGGGACCCGGTGAGCAGTTCTTC | CASRTDRGPGEQFF